This TCR beta chain was identified in a study of beta chain features in type 1 diabetes. Blood was collected once per donor into heparin, averaging approximately 0.11 L. Unmatched junction bases numbered 5, after V lost 6 bases and J lost 0 bases. The CDR3 is 15 residues long. CDR1 and CDR2 from the germline V gene are SGHTA and FQGTGA. The sample holds a few counts of this clone. All of the isolated RNA was reverse transcribed, so expressed TCRB transcripts were sequenced. Only in-frame clones appear in the TCRdb table, and some are missing; sequencing was by immunoSEQ multiplex PCR. The sample has about 360,000 clones, roughly 12% seen once.

The sample comprised naive CD4+ T cells from blood. This sequence was found in a man between 18 and 29 years old in good health. The chain combines TRBV7-3 with TRBJ2-1; TRBD1 matches at 7 bases. This CDR3 reads CASSYPGGSYNEQFF. Here the CDR3 DNA reads TGTGCCAGCAGTTACCCAGGGGGCTCCTACAATGAGCAGTTCTTC. The full variable domain, in which reference TRBV7-3 and TRBJ2-1 provide the parts outside the CDR3, is GAGVSQTPSNKVTEKGKYVELRCDPISGHTALYWYRQSLGQGPEFLIYFQGTGAADDSGLPNDRFFAVRPEGSVSTLKIQRTERGDSAVYLCASSYPGGSYNEQFFGPGTRLTVL.